The 28 T cell receptor beta chains below come from one sample, sequenced in a study of T cells after yellow fever vaccination. TCRdb fed the 5' RACE reads into MiXCR, producing one record per CDR3 protein. The data contain about 260,000 distinct CDR3 sequences, 13% of them singletons. This sample comprised CD4+ T cells sorted from PBMCs, obtained 45 days after the yellow fever booster vaccination. These receptors came from a young man who received the YFV17D yellow fever vaccine.

This chain uses TRBV29-1 with TRBJ2-5; no clear D gene. Trimming stripped 4 bases from V and 5 bases from J, with 14 bases between. This CDR3 is built from 13 residues. From germline, CDR1 is SQVTM and CDR2 ANQGSEA. Written as DNA, the CDR3 is TGCAGCGTTGTTTGGGTGAGCCGGGAGACCCAGTACTTC. The encoded protein is CSVVWVSRETQYF.

This chain uses TRBV5-6 with TRBJ2-1; TRBD2 agrees at 10 bases. V gave up 7 bases and J gave up 8 bases; unmatched junction bases: 18. From germline, CDR1 is SGHDT and CDR2 YYEEEE. This CDR3 is 17 amino acids long. In DNA form, the CDR3 reads TGTGCCAGCGGCCCCGGATTGAGCGGGAGGGCCCTCTATGAGCAGTTCTTC. Residues: CASGPGLSGRALYEQFF.

The V call is TRBV3-1, the J call TRBJ2-3; weak D call: TRBD1 (5 bases). Trimming stripped 8 bases from V and 4 bases from J, with 16 bases between. The CDR3 extends over 14 amino acids. Germline V gives CDR1 LGHDT, CDR2 YNNKEL (reference sequence). Here the CDR3 reads CASGARLIADTQYF. The CDR3 DNA reads TGTGCCAGCGGGGCCAGGTTGATCGCAGATACGCAGTATTTT.

The chain is built from TRBV5-1 and TRBJ1-1; D possibly corresponds to TRBD1 (6 bases). This CDR3 contains 15 residues. Germline V lookup: CDR1 SGHRS, CDR2 YFSETQ. With 0 bases removed from V and 3 bases from J, the gap between germline ends came to 12 bases. This chain's CDR3 is CASSLGTAVYTEAFF. The DNA of the CDR3 is TGCGCCAGCAGCTTGGGGACAGCAGTTTACACTGAAGCTTTCTTT.

This clonotype was detected many times. The genes are TRBV15 and TRBJ2-6; D is unclear. This CDR3 is 16 amino acids long. Germline V gene data show CDR1 as LNHNV and CDR2 as YYDKDF (reference sequence). The ends were cut back, 0 bases at V and 0 bases at J, with 6 bases in the middle. The CDR3 loop reads CATSRDGYSGANVLTF. Here the CDR3 DNA reads TGTGCCACCAGCAGAGACGGCTACTCTGGGGCCAACGTCCTGACTTTC.

The rearrangement joins TRBV12-3 or TRBV12-4 to TRBJ2-1; TRBD1 matches at 10 bases. Trimming took 6 bases from V and 5 from J; bases not matched to a gene: 4. The CDR3 contains 14 residues. This CDR3 is CASRPGTGDNEQFF. The CDR3, as DNA: TGTGCCAGCAGGCCCGGGACAGGGGACAATGAGCAGTTCTTC.

The J gene is TRBJ1-1, the V gene TRBV4-1, with TRBD1 matching over 7 bases. The CDR3 runs 13 residues. Germline V gene sequence: CDR1 MGHRA, CDR2 YSYEKL. The J segment lost 6 bases and the V segment lost 1 base, leaving 2 bases of the junction unmatched. The chain's CDR3 is CASSQGRGAEAFF. The CDR3 region has the DNA TGCGCCAGCAGCCAAGGCAGGGGGGCTGAAGCTTTCTTT.

This clonotype has at least ten counts. The V gene is TRBV6-5, the J gene TRBJ2-5; D uncertain. Trimming stripped 6 bases from V and 1 base from J, with 6 bases between. The CDR3 is made up of 12 amino acids. Germline V gene sequence: CDR1 MNHEY, CDR2 SVGAGI. CDR3 amino acids: CASRHLQETQYF. In nucleotides, the CDR3 is TGTGCCAGCAGACACCTCCAAGAGACCCAGTACTTC.

This clonotype has more than one count but fewer than ten. The gene calls are TRBV15 and TRBJ2-4, with D unresolved. Germline loops: CDR1 LNHNV, CDR2 YYDKDF (reference sequence). The CDR3 runs to 17 residues. The germline V and J ends were trimmed by 0 bases and 0 bases, with 12 bases remaining between them. The CDR3 DNA sequence: TGTGCCACCAGCAGAGATCAACAAAACCTAGCCAAAAACATTCAGTACTTC. Protein product: CATSRDQQNLAKNIQYF.

This clonotype showed up just a few times. The genes are TRBV7-2 and TRBJ2-3, with 7 nucleotides matching TRBD2. With V trimmed by 2 bases and J by 4 bases, 12 bases remained unmatched. The CDR3 contains 17 residues. Germline CDR1 and CDR2: SGHTA and FQGNSA. The CDR3 region is CASSLRFGGRGSDTQYF. In DNA form, the CDR3 reads TGTGCCAGCAGCTTAAGGTTTGGGGGGAGGGGATCAGATACGCAGTATTTT.

The rearrangement uses TRBV5-1 and TRBJ2-1, with 7 bases lining up with TRBD2. V lost 4 bases to trimming and J lost 5 bases; unmatched junction nucleotides: 6. The CDR3 spans 14 residues. CDR1 is SGHRS and CDR2 is YFSETQ in the germline V gene. CDR3 sequence reads: CASSKTGTNNEQFF. The CDR3 DNA follows: TGCGCCAGCAGCAAAACCGGGACTAACAATGAGCAGTTCTTC.

V and J are TRBV12-3 or TRBV12-4 and TRBJ1-3, with unresolved D. Trimming left V 3 bases short and J 0 bases short, with 9 bases between. The CDR3 consists of 15 residues. CDR3 sequence: CASSFRRISGNTIYF. DNA of the CDR3: TGTGCCAGCAGTTTCCGACGGATCTCTGGAAACACCATATATTTT.

This clonotype was recorded a few times. The V call is TRBV7-3, the J call TRBJ1-6, with unresolved D. The CDR3 consists of 14 residues. V lost 5 bases to trimming and J lost 5 bases, with 10 bases between them. The germline V gene encodes CDR1 SGHTA and CDR2 FQGTGA. CDR3 loop: CASSLQNNNSPLHF. The CDR3 region has the DNA TGTGCCAGCAGCCTACAAAACAATAATTCACCCCTCCACTTT.

This chain uses TRBV14 with TRBJ2-1; D call uncertain. This CDR3 contains 13 residues. Deletions cut 2 bases from V and 4 bases from J, with 6 bases between. CDR1 is SGHDN, CDR2 FVKESK, per germline. The CDR3 coding sequence is TGTGCCAGCAGCCAAAATTTGTACAATGAGCAGTTCTTC. Amino acids: CASSQNLYNEQFF.

For the CDR3, the DNA is TGTGCCAGCAGCTTAAGTGGAGCGGGAGTCTTCAATGAGCAGTTCTTC. Translated: CASSLSGAGVFNEQFF. The chain uses TRBV7-3 and TRBJ2-1; 8 positions agree with TRBD2. The V and J ends lost 1 base and 6 bases, in that order; junction bases with no gene match: 8. The CDR3 extends over 16 amino acids. Germline values: CDR1 SGHTA, CDR2 FQGTGA.

The gene calls are TRBV9 and TRBJ2-7; 9 nucleotides agree with TRBD1. The length of the CDR3 is 14 residues. V trimming: 2 bases; J trimming: 3 bases; junction bases outside the gene matches: 3. The germline gives CDR1 SGDLS, CDR2 YYNGEE. The CDR3 sequence: CASSVGTGIYEQYF. The CDR3 DNA is TGTGCCAGCAGCGTCGGGACAGGGATCTACGAGCAGTACTTC.

This clonotype was detected only a few times. The J gene is TRBJ2-5, the V gene TRBV7-2; D uncertain. CDR3 length equals 14 residues. CDR1 SGHTA and CDR2 FQGNSA come from the germline V gene. V lost 4 bases, J lost 0 bases, and 9 bases lay in between. The CDR3 DNA reads as TGTGCCAGCAGCTCCGGCCGGTACCAAGAGACCCAGTACTTC. Residues: CASSSGRYQETQYF.

The chain has TRBV12-3 or TRBV12-4 and TRBJ2-1; D not certain. V gave up 6 bases and J gave up 0 bases, with 12 bases separating them. The CDR3 length is 15 residues. This chain's CDR3 is CASRRHLVSYNEQFF. The DNA for the CDR3 is TGTGCCAGCAGACGACACTTAGTCTCCTACAATGAGCAGTTCTTC.

V gene TRBV5-1 combines with J gene TRBJ2-7; D remains unclear. Trimming shortened V by 3 bases and J by 5 bases, and 12 bases separated the two germline ends. Germline V gene data show CDR1 as SGHRS and CDR2 as YFSETQ. This CDR3 comprises 13 residues. The CDR3 nucleotides are TGCGCCAGCAGCTCCTCTCTGGCGGACGAGCAGTACTTC. Amino acid sequence: CASSSSLADEQYF.

This clonotype has just a few counts. CDR3 DNA: TGTGCCAGCAGCAAAGTTGAGCGCACCGGGGAGCTGTTTTTT. It specifies CASSKVERTGELFF. The chain couples TRBV21-1 to TRBJ2-2. TRBV21-1 is noted as a pseudogene. This CDR3 is 14 amino acids long.

This clonotype has just a few counts. The J gene is TRBJ1-1, the V gene TRBV5-6; D gene unclear. There are 16 residues in the CDR3. Trimming stripped 0 bases from V and 0 bases from J, with 12 bases between. The germline V gene encodes CDR1 SGHDT and CDR2 YYEEEE. DNA for the CDR3: TGTGCCAGCAGCTTGGACGCAGGTTCCATGAACACTGAAGCTTTCTTT. It is translated as CASSLDAGSMNTEAFF.

The V and J genes are TRBV7-9 and TRBJ1-2; TRBD1 might be the D (5 bases). Germline V CDR1 and CDR2: SEHNR, FQNEAQ (reference sequence). V dropped 11 bases and J dropped 6 bases, with 7 bases sitting between them. The CDR3 length is 9 residues. The CDR3 reads CAPTDGYTF. The DNA for the CDR3 is TGTGCCCCGACAGATGGCTACACCTTC. Full variable domain (missing parts from reference TRBV7-9 and TRBJ1-2): DTGVSQNPRHKITKRGQNVTFRCDPISEHNRLYWYRQTLGQGPEFLTYFQNEAQLEKSRLLSDRFSAERPKGSFSTLEIQRTEQGDSAMYLCAPTDGYTFGSGTRLTVV.

This clonotype came up many times. The chain combines TRBV5-5 with TRBJ2-3; the match to TRBD1 covers 8 bases. CDR3 length: 16 amino acids. Germline V CDR1 and CDR2: SGHKS, YYEKEE (reference sequence). J gave up 0 bases and V 0 bases, and 3 bases lay outside the gene matches. The CDR3 loop reads CASSLGTGSSTDTQYF. CDR3 coding DNA: TGTGCCAGCAGCTTGGGGACAGGGAGTAGCACAGATACGCAGTATTTT. The variable domain in full, completed from reference TRBV5-5 and TRBJ2-3, reads DAGVTQSPTHLIKTRGQQVTLRCSPISGHKSVSWYQQVLGQGPQFIFQYYEKEERGRGNFPDRFSARQFPNYSSELNVNALLLGDSALYLCASSLGTGSSTDTQYFGPGTRLTVL.

The V call is TRBV27, the J call TRBJ2-2, with TRBD1 matching 9 bases. CDR3 size: 16 residues. The ends lost 7 bases at V and 8 bases at J; junction bases unmatched: 14. The germline gives CDR1 MNHEY, CDR2 SMNVEV (reference sequence). CDR3 loop: CASTPRGTGRMGELFF. In nucleotides, the CDR3 is TGTGCCAGCACCCCTCGGGGGACAGGGAGGATGGGGGAGCTGTTTTTT.

The chain uses TRBV5-4 and TRBJ2-5, with D perhaps TRBD1 (5 bases). Per the germline V gene, CDR1 is SGHNT and CDR2 is YYREEE (reference sequence). Trimming shortened V by 0 bases and J by 4 bases, and 13 bases separated the two germline ends. CDR3 size: 15 residues. CDR3 coding DNA: TGTGCCAGCAGCTTGGAGGCCGCCAGGGCAGAGACCCAGTACTTC. Translating gives CASSLEAARAETQYF.

The chain couples TRBV7-2 to TRBJ2-3, with 12 bases fitting TRBD2. Unmatched junction bases numbered 6, after V lost 5 bases and J lost 6 bases. The CDR3 sequence is 15 residues long. From germline, CDR1 is SGHTA and CDR2 FQGNSA. The CDR3 is CASSQTSGSWDTQYF. The CDR3, as DNA: TGTGCCAGCAGCCAGACTAGCGGGAGTTGGGATACGCAGTATTTT.

In this sample, this clonotype turned up many times. The chain has TRBV7-8 and TRBJ2-5; D is ambiguous. V lost 5 bases and J lost 5, with 12 bases in between. The CDR3 totals 13 residues. Germline loops: CDR1 SGHVS, CDR2 FQNEAQ. CDR3: CASSPPRWETQYF. The CDR3 DNA reads TGTGCCAGCAGCCCGCCCAGGTGGGAGACCCAGTACTTC.

Ten or more counts support this clonotype. Sequence at one end of the junction differs from germline and may be a read error. The V call is TRBV6-2 or TRBV6-3, the J call TRBJ2-1; 7 bases are a match to TRBD1. CDR3 length: 13 amino acids. CDR1 and CDR2 from the germline V gene are MNHEY and SVGEGT. The CDR3 region has the DNA TGTGCCAGCTGGAATCGGGACAGCAGAAACACGATCTTC. Translation: CASWNRDSRNTIF.